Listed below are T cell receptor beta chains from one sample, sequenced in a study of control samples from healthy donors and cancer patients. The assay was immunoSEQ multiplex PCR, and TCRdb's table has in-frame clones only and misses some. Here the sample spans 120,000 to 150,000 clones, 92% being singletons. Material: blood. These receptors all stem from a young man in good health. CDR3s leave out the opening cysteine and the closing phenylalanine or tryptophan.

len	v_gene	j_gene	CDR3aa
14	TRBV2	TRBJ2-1	ASSVVAGGEFDEQF
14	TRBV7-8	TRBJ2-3	ASSLGVGAGTDTQY
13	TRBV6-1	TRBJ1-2	ASSESMDGGYGYT
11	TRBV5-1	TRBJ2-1	ASSGQAYNEQF
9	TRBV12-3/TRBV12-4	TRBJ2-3	ASSLADTQY
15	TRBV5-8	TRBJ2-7	ASSLVARSLVAYEQY
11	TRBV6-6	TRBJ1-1	ASRRRGGTEAF
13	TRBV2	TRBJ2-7	ASSYISGRSDEQY
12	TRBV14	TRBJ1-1	ASSQVAGAGEAF
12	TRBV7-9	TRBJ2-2	ASSLGFLSGELF
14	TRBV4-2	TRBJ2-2	ASSPGTKREPGELF
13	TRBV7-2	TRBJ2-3	ASIQGQGLSDTQY
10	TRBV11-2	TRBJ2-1	ASSFGGDEQF
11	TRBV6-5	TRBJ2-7	ASSYRQDYEQY
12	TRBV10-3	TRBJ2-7	AIRGTGGTYEQY
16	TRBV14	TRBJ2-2	ASSQLRPGTGVTGELF
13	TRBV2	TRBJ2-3	ASTNVAGVADTQY
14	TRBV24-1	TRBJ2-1	ATSERLAGAKAEQF
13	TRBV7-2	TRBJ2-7	ASSLAQGGAYEQY
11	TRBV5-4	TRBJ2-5	ASSLSYQETQY
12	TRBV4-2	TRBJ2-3	ASSQAVRENTQY
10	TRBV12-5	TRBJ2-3	ASGLSTDTQY
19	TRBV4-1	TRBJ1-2	ASSQDVVRGQGGRSRYGYT
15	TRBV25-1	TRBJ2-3	ASKGSAPSWTTDTQY
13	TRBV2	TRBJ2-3	ASRVGRASVDTQY
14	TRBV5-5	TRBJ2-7	ASSISGTSGSYEQY
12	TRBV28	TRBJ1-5	ASRVGWGFQPQH
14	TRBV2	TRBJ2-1	ASSLRPGAAYNEQF
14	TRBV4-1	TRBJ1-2	ASSRTGVLSENGYT
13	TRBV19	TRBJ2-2	ASRGGTSGTGELF
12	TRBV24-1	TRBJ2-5	ATSGSWRGETQY
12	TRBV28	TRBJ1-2	ASSFGTGPYGYT
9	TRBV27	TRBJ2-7	ASSGYYEQY
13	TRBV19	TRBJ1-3	ASSMDGSSGNTIY
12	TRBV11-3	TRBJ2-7	ASSLQGSGGEQY
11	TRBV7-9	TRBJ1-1	ASSHGGHTEAF
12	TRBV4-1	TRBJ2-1	ASRRTSTNNEQF
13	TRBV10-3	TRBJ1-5	AISDFWAGGQPQH
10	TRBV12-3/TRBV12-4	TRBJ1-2	ASSRDPWGYT
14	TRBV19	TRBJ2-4	ASSIAIGLAKNIQY
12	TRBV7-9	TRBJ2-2	ASSLAGGQGATI
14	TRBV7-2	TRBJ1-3	ASRRQPVFSGNTIY
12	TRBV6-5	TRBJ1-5	ASSLQVGNQPQH
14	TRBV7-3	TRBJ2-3	ASSLRGGALSDTQY
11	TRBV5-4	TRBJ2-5	ASSLASFETQY